This passage covers 13 T cell receptor beta chains from one sample sequenced in a study of shared clonotypes between healthy human individuals. TCRdb keeps only in-frame clones here, not all; method: immunoSEQ multiplex PCR. The table has about 1.5 million clones, under 99% seen once. The specimen sequenced was naive CD4+ T cells sorted from blood. Subset reported: CD45RA+ positively selected. The origin of the receptors is a man aged 25-45 years in good health.

The chain carries TRBV19 and TRBJ2-7, with 7 nucleotides matching TRBD1. V dropped 6 bases and J dropped 0; count of bases not matched to a gene: 8. This CDR3 region has 15 residues. Germline CDR1 reads LNHDA; CDR2 reads SQIVND (reference sequence). The CDR3 here is CASSPGGQLSYEQYF. In DNA, the CDR3 is TGTGCCAGTAGCCCTGGGGGACAGCTCTCCTACGAGCAGTACTTC.

The V gene is TRBV15, the J gene TRBJ2-2; D not resolved. CDR3 size: 13 residues. Germline CDR1 reads LNHNV; CDR2 reads YYDKDF (reference sequence). V shed 3 bases and J shed 5 bases, with 7 bases lying between them. CDR3 bases: TGTGCCACCAGCAGCCTACGTACCGGGGAGCTGTTTTTT. It specifies CATSSLRTGELFF.

The chain employs TRBV7-3 and TRBJ2-7, with D uncertain. CDR3 length equals 13 residues. Germline assignment: CDR1 SGHTA and CDR2 FQGTGA. Trimming stripped 5 bases from V and 2 bases from J, with 10 bases between. The CDR3 sequence is CASSREPPYEQYF. DNA of the CDR3: TGTGCCAGCAGCAGAGAACCCCCCTACGAGCAGTACTTC.

The chain is built from TRBV7-2 and TRBJ2-4; 8 nucleotides agree with TRBD2. The length of the CDR3 is 17 residues. Trimming removed 0 bases from V and 8 bases from J; junction bases left unmatched: 12. CDR1 and CDR2 from the germline V gene are SGHTA and FQGNSA. Written as DNA, the CDR3 is TGTGCCAGCAGCTTAGCGGTATTAGCGGGGAGGGTGGACATTCAGTACTTC. It yields the protein CASSLAVLAGRVDIQYF.

The chain employs TRBV10-3 and TRBJ1-3; D unresolved. The CDR3 sequence is 15 residues long. The germline V gene has CDR1 ENHRY and CDR2 SYGVKD. Between the trimmed V and J ends, which lost 0 bases and 4 bases, there was a span of 10 bases. As DNA, the CDR3 is TGTGCCATCAGTGAGTCGGGAAGGCCCGGAAACACCATATATTTT. This codes for CAISESGRPGNTIYF.

V is TRBV14 and J is TRBJ1-1, with 9 bases that match TRBD1. V dropped 5 bases and J dropped 5; count of bases not matched to a gene: 6. This CDR3 contains 14 residues. Per germline, CDR1 SGHDN and CDR2 FVKESK. CDR3 region: CASSYRGPGTEAFF. CDR3 bases: TGTGCCAGCAGCTACAGGGGGCCTGGGACTGAAGCTTTCTTT.

The CDR3 protein is CASSFRQGMPSDTQYF. In DNA, the CDR3 is TGTGCCAGCAGCTTTAGACAGGGTATGCCCTCCGATACGCAGTATTTT. V gene TRBV13 combines with J gene TRBJ2-3; 7 bases fit TRBD1. From germline, CDR1 is PRHDT and CDR2 FYEKMQ (reference sequence). The CDR3 extends over 16 amino acids. Trimming took 3 bases from V and 6 from J; bases not matched to a gene: 12.

V is TRBV9 and J is TRBJ2-1, with 11 nucleotides matching TRBD2. The J segment lost 0 bases and the V segment lost 0 bases, leaving 5 bases of the junction unmatched. CDR1 and CDR2 (germline): SGDLS, YYNGEE. The CDR3 length is 18 residues. The DNA of the CDR3 is TGTGCCAGCAGCGTAGGTCGACTAGCGGGAAGCTCCTACAATGAGCAGTTCTTC. It is translated as CASSVGRLAGSSYNEQFF.

The chain links TRBV10-3 to TRBJ2-7, with 16 positions matching TRBD2. This CDR3 spans 17 amino acids. J lost 5 bases, V lost 8 bases, and 12 bases had no gene match. From germline, CDR1 is ENHRY and CDR2 SYGVKD. CDR3 DNA: TGTGCCATCTCGGTGTGGGGACTAGCGGGAGGGCCTGACGAGCAGTACTTC. It is translated as CAISVWGLAGGPDEQYF.

The chain uses TRBV5-1 and TRBJ2-1; either TRBD1 or TRBD2 may fit D (6 bases each). Trimming took off 2 bases at V and 10 bases at J, with 19 bases between the two ends. The CDR3 is 15 amino acids. In germline, CDR1 is SGHRS, CDR2 YFSETQ. The CDR3 reads CASSLGGHETYEQFF. In nucleotides, the CDR3 is TGCGCCAGCAGCTTAGGGGGGCACGAGACCTACGAGCAGTTCTTC.

This chain uses TRBV5-5 with TRBJ1-1, with D perhaps TRBD1 (6 bases). V shed 0 bases and J shed 1 base, with 10 bases lying between them. Germline V gives CDR1 SGHKS, CDR2 YYEKEE (reference sequence). There are 15 residues in the CDR3. The CDR3 sequence is CASSLVRGPNTEAFF. The CDR3 coding sequence is TGTGCCAGCAGCTTGGTTCGGGGGCCGAACACTGAAGCTTTCTTT.

The rearrangement joins TRBV6-4 to TRBJ2-3; 12 bases agree with TRBD1. From germline, CDR1 is MRHNA and CDR2 SNTAGT. This CDR3 is 16 amino acids long. J gave up 6 bases and V 5 bases, and 9 bases lay outside the gene matches. The CDR3 DNA reads TGTGCCAGCAGTAGGACCGGGACAGGGGGCTTGGATACGCAGTATTTT. Translated, it gives CASSRTGTGGLDTQYF.

This chain uses TRBV9 with TRBJ1-2, with D unresolved. Trimming cost V 4 bases and J 3 bases, with 19 bases left between them. This CDR3 has 16 amino acids. Germline CDR1 and CDR2: SGDLS and YYNGEE. In nucleotides, the CDR3 is TGTGCCAGCAGCCCAAGGCCCAAAGGGCTCCACTATGGCTACACCTTC. Translating it yields CASSPRPKGLHYGYTF.